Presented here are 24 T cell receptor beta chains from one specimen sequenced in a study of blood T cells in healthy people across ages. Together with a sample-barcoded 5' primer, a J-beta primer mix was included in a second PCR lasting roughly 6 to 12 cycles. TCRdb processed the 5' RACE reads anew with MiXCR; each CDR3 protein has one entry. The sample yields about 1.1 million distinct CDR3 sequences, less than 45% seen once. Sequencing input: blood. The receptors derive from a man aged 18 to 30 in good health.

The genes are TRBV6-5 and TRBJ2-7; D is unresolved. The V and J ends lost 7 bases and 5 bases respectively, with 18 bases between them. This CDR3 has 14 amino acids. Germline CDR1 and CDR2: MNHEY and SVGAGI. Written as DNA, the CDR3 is TGTGCCAGCAAGAGGACGCCGATTCTCGACGAGCAGTACTTC. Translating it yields CASKRTPILDEQYF.

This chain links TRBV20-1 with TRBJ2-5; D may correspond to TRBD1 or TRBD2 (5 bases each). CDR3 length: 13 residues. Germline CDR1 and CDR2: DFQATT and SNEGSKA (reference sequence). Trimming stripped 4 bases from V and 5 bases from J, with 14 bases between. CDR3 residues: CSATGTSRETQYF. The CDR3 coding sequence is TGCAGTGCTACCGGGACCTCGAGGGAGACCCAGTACTTC.

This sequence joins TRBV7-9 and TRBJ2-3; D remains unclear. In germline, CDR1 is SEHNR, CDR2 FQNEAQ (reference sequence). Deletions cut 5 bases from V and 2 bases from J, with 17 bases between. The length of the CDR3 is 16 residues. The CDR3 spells CASSEASPAVTDTQYF. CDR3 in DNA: TGTGCCAGCAGCGAAGCGAGCCCAGCCGTCACAGATACGCAGTATTTT.

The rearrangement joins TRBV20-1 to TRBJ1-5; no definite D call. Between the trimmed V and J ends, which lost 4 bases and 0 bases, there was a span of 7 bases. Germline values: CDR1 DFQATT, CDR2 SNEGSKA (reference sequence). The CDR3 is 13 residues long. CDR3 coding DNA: TGCAGTGCTAAAGGTGGTAGCAATCAGCCCCAGCATTTT. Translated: CSAKGGSNQPQHF.

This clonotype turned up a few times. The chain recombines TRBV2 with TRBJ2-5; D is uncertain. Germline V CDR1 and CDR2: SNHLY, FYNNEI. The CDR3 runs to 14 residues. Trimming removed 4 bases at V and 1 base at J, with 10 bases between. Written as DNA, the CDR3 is TGTGCCAGCAGTGTAGACGGATCCCAAGAGACCCAGTACTTC. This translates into CASSVDGSQETQYF.

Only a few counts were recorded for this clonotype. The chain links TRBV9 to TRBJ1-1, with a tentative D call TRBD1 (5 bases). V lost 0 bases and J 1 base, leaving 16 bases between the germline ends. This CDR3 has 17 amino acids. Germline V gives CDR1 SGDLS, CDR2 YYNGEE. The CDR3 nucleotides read TGTGCCAGCAGCGTAGGGAGGGACCCAGGTACGAACACTGAAGCTTTCTTT. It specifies CASSVGRDPGTNTEAFF.

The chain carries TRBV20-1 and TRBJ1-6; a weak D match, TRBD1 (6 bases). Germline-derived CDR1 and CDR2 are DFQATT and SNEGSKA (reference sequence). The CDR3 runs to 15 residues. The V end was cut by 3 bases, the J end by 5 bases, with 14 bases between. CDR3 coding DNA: TGCAGTGCTAGTTCCGGGGGGCGAGATAATTCACCCCTCCACTTT. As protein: CSASSGGRDNSPLHF.

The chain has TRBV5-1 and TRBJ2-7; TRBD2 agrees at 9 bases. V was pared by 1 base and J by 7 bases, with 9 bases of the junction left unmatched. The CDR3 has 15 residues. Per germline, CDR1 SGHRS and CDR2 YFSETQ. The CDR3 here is CASSLSLAGSNEQYF. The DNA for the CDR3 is TGCGCCAGCAGCTTGAGTCTAGCGGGGTCTAATGAGCAGTACTTC.

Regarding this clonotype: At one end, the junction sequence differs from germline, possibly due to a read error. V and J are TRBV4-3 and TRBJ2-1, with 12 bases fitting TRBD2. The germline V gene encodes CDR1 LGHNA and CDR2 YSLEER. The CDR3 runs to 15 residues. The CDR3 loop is CANSQGLAGYNEQFF. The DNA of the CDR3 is TGCGCCAACAGCCAAGGACTAGCGGGGTACAATGAGCAGTTCTTC.

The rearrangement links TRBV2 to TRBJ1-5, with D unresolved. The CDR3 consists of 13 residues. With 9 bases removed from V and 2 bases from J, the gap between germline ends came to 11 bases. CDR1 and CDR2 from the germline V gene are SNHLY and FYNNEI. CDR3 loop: CASKWEGNQPQHF. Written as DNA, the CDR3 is TGTGCCAGTAAATGGGAGGGCAATCAGCCCCAGCATTTT.

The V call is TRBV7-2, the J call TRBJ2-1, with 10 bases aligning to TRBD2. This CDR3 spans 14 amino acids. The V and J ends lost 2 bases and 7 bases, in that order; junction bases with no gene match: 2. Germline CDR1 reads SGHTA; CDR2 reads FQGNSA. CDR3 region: CASSLPGLANEQFF. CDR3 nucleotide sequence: TGTGCCAGCAGCTTACCGGGACTAGCGAATGAGCAGTTCTTC.

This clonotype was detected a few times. The CDR3 nucleotides read TGTGCCATCAGTGAGGGGGGGGATAGCAATCAGCCCCAGCATTTT. Protein: CAISEGGDSNQPQHF. V usage is TRBV10-3 and J usage is TRBJ1-5, with a weak D call TRBD1 (5 bases). The ends were cut back, 2 bases at V and 0 bases at J, with 8 bases in the middle. The CDR3 runs to 15 residues. Looked up from germline, CDR1 is ENHRY and CDR2 is SYGVKD.

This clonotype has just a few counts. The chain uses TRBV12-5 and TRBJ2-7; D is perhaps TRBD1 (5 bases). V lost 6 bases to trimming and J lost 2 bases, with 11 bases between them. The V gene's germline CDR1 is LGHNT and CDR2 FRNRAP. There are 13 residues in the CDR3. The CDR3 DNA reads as TGTGCTAGTGGACCGGACACAACCTACGAGCAGTACTTC. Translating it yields CASGPDTTYEQYF.

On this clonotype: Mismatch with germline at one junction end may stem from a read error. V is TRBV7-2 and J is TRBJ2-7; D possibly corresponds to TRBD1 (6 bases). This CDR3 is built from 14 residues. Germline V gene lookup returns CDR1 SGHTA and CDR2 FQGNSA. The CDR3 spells CASSLSQGNYKQYF. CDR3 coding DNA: TGTGCCAGCAGCTTGTCACAGGGTAACTACAAGCAGTACTTC. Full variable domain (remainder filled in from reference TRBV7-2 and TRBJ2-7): GAGVSQSPSNKVTEKGKDVELRCDPISGHTALYWYRQSLGQGLEFLIYFQGNSAPDKSGLPSDRFSAERTGGSVSTLTIQRTQQEDSAVYLCASSLSQGNYKQYFGPGTRLTVT.

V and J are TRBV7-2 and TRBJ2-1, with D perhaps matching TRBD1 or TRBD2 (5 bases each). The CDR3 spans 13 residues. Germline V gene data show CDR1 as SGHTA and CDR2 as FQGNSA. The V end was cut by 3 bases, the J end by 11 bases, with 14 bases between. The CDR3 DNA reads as TGTGCCAGCAGCTTGGGACGACAGACGAAGCAGTTCTTC. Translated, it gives CASSLGRQTKQFF.

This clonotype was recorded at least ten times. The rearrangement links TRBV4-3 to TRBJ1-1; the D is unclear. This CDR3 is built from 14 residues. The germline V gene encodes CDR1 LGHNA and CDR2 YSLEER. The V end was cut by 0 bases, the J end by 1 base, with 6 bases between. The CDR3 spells CASSQDRENTEAFF. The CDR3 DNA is TGCGCCAGCAGCCAAGACCGTGAGAACACTGAAGCTTTCTTT.

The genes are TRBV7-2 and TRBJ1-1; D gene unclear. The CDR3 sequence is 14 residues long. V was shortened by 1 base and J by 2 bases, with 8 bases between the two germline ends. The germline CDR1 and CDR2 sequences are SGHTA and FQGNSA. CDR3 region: CASSLGVTNTEAFF. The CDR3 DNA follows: TGTGCCAGCAGCTTAGGGGTGACAAACACTGAAGCTTTCTTT. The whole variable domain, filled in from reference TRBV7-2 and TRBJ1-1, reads GAGVSQSPSNKVTEKGKDVELRCDPISGHTALYWYRQSLGQGLEFLIYFQGNSAPDKSGLPSDRFSAERTGGSVSTLTIQRTQQEDSAVYLCASSLGVTNTEAFFGQGTRLTVV.

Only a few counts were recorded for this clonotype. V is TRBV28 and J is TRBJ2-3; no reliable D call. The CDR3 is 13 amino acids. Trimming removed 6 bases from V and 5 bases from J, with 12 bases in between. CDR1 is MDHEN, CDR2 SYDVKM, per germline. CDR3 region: CASSYLFKDTQYF. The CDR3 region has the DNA TGTGCCAGCAGCTACCTCTTTAAAGATACGCAGTATTTT.

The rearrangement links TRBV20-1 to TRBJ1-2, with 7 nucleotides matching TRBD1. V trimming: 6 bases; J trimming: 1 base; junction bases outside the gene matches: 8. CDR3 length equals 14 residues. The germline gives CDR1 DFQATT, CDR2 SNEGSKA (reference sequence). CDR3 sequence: CSASTGDSNYGYTF. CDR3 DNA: TGCAGTGCGTCCACAGGGGACAGTAACTATGGCTACACCTTC.

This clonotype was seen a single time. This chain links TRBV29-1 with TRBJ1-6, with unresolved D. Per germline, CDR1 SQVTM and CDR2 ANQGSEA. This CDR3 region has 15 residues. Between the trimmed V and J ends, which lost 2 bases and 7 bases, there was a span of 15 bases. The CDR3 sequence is CSVELGRTPNSPLHF. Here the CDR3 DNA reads TGCAGCGTTGAATTGGGGAGAACCCCAAATTCACCCCTCCACTTT.

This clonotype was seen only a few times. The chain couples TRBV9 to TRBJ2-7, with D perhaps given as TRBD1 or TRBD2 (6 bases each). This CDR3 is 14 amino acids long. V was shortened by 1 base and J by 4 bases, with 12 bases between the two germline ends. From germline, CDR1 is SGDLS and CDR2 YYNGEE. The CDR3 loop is CASSVSGGGYEQYF. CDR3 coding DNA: TGTGCCAGCAGCGTATCTGGAGGGGGGTACGAGCAGTACTTC.

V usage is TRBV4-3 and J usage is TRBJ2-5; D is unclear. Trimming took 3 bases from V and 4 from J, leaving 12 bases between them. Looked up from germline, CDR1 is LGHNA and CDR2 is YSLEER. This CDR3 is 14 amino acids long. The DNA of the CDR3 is TGCGCCAGCAGCCAGGACCCTGACGGAGAGACCCAGTACTTC. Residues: CASSQDPDGETQYF.

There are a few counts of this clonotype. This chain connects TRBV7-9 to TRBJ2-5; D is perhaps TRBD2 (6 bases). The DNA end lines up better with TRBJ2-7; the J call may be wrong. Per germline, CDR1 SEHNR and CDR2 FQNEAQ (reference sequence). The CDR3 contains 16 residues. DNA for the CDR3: TGTGCCAGCAGTCAACGGGGGACGTCGTCTTTGGGCGAGCAGTACTTC. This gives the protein CASSQRGTSSLGEQYF.

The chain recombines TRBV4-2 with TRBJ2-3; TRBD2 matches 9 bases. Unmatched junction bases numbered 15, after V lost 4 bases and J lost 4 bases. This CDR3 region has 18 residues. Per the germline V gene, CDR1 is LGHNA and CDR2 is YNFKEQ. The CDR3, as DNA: TGTGCCAGCAGCCTTACCCCATTAGCGGGAGTTCACGCAGATACGCAGTATTTT. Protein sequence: CASSLTPLAGVHADTQYF.